This T cell receptor beta chain was observed in a study of CXCR3-negative and CXCR3-positive naive CD8 T cells. Broader study findings: Comparison of naive cells showed more hydrophobic TRB CDR3s in CXCR3-positive than in CXCR3-negative naive cells.

The authors made the TRB cDNA libraries by 5' RACE using UMI labels. TCRdb reprocessed the 5' RACE reads and keeps a single row for each CDR3 protein, giving no DNA. Its table records under 85,000 distinct CDR3 sequences. Per the germline V gene, CDR1 is LGHDT and CDR2 is YNNKEL (reference sequence). The CDR3 totals 15 residues. On this clonotype itself: Its specificity is unknown.

Sample: naive CXCR3+ CD8+ T cells from blood. Subset indicated: CD45RO-CCR7+CD27+CD95- naive CD8+ T cells expressing CXCR3 (TNR3+). This chain uses TRBV3-1 with TRBJ2-1; with no DNA, the TCRdb D assignment of TRBD2 cannot be verified. This receptor was taken from a human donor in good health. Some clones in this sample may be carry-over from other donors' samples. CDR3 sequence reads: CASSQLLAGANEQFF.